The sequence of this TCR beta chain was determined in a study of Graves' ophthalmopathy and Graves' hyperthyroidism. Study observations and caveats: Most thyroid-expanded clonotypes exceeding 0.001 frequency were also found in blood.

Scientists amplified the TCR beta CDR3 regions from RNA transcripts. Second-round multiplex PCR came after first-round RT-PCR with HTBI primers. TCRdb re-analysed the multiplex PCR reads in MiXCR, keeping a single row per CDR3 protein. The data hold over 150,000 distinct CDR3 sequences, with 30% to 45% observed a single time. Clinical symptoms and serum thyroxine were used for diagnosis; TRAb, thyroid ultrasound and orbital computed tomography were also relied on. From fresh peripheral blood, around 11 ml in volume, the PBMCs were obtained. In the case of this clonotype: Its antigen is as yet unknown.

This CDR3 has 14 residues. V was clipped by 4 bases and J by 2 bases, with 12 bases between them. Germline CDR1 is MDHEN and CDR2 is SYDVKM. The rearrangement joins TRBV28 to TRBJ2-7, with TRBD2 as a possible D gene (5 bases). The TCR comes from a middle-aged woman with Graves' ophthalmopathy. Source material: peripheral blood. CDR3 amino acids: CASSSPGLTYEQYF. The CDR3 nucleotides read TGTGCCAGCAGTTCGCCCGGACTTACCTACGAGCAGTACTTC.